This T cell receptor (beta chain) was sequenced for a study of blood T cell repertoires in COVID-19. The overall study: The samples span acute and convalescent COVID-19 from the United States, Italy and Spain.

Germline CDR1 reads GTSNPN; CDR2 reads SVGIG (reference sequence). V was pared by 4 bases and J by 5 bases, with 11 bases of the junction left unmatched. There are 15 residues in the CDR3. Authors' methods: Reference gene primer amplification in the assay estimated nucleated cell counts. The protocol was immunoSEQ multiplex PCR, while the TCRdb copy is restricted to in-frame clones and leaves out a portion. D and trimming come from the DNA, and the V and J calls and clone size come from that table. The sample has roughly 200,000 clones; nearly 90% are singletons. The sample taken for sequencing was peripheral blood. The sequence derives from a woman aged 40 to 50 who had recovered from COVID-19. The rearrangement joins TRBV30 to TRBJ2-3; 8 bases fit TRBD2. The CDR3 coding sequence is TGTGCCTGGACAGGTGGAGCGGGAGTTCTAGATACGCAGTATTTT. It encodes CAWTGGAGVLDTQYF.